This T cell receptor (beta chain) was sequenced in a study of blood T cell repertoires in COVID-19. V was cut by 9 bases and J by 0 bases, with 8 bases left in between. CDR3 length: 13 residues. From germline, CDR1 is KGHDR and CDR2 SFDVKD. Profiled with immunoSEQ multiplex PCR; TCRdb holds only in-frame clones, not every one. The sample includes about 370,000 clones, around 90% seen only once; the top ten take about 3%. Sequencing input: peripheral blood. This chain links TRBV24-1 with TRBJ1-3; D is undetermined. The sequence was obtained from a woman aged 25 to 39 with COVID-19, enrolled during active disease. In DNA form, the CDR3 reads TGTGCCACCGCCAGTGCCTCTGGAAACACCATATATTTT. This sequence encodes CATASASGNTIYF.